The present TCR beta chain was sequenced within a study of T cells in localized non-small cell lung cancer. Study-wide findings and caveats: Blood T cell density predicted longer survival; adjacent-lung clonality, shorter. A median 57 of the top 100 tumor clones appeared in adjacent lung. Of the tissues analyzed, uninvolved adjacent lung showed maximal T cell clonality, greater than tumor.

Comment on this clone: As yet, its antigen is unknown.

The method was immunoSEQ multiplex PCR; TCRdb's version includes in-frame clones alone and lacks a portion of them. Counted here are almost 8,500 clones, over 50% occurring once; the ten biggest clones make up 7% to 9%. The receptor was derived from a male donor at least 60 years old with stage I squamous cell lung carcinoma. Material: lymph node tissue, obtained before any cancer treatment.

The CDR3, as DNA: TGCAGCGTTGAAGTCCCCCCCAGGGGGCGAGGCTACACCTTC. Its translation is CSVEVPPRGRGYTF. The chain is built from TRBV29-1 and TRBJ1-2; 8 bases match TRBD1. Germline lookup yields CDR1 SQVTM and CDR2 ANQGSEA. The CDR3 covers 14 residues. After removal of 1 base from V and 8 bases from J, the junction contained 9 bases not matched to a gene. Based on the CDR3 plus reference TRBV29-1 and TRBJ1-2, the full variable domain is SAVISQKPSRDICQRGTSLTIQCQVDSQVTMMFWYRQQPGQSLTLIATANQGSEATYESGFVIDKFPISRPNLTFSTLTVSNMSPEDSSIYLCSVEVPPRGRGYTFGSGTRLTVV.